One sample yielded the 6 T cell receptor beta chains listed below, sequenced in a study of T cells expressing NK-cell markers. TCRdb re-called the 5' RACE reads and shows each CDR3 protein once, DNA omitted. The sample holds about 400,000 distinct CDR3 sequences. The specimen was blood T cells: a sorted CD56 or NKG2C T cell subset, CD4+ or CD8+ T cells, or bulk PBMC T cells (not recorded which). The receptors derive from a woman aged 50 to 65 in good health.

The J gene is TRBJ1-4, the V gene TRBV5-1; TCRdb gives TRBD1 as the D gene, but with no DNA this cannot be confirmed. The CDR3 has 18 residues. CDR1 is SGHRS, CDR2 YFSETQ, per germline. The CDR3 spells CASSLRDSRLGTNEKLFF.

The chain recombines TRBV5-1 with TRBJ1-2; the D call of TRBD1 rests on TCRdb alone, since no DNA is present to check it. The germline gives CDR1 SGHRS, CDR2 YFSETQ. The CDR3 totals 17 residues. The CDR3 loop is CASSLSPMTGGADGYTF.

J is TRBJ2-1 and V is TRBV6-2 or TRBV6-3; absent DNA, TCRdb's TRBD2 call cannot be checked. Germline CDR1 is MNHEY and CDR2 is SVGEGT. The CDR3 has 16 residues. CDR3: CASSLSGLAVYNEQFF.

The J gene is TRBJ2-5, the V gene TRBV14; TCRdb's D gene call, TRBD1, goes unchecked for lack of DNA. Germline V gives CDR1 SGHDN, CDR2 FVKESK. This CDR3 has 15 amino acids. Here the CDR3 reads CASSRGHNNQETQYF. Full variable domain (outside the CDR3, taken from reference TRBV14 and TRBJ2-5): EAGVTQFPSHSVIEKGQTVTLRCDPISGHDNLYWYRRVMGKEIKFLLHFVKESKQDESGMPNNRFLAERTGGTYSTLKVQPAELEDSGVYFCASSRGHNNQETQYFGPGTRLLVL.

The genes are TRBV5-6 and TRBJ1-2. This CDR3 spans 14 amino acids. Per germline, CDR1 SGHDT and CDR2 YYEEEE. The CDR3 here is CASSLSTMNYGYTF.

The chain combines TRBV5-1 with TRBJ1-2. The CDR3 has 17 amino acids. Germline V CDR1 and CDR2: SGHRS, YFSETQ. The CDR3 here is CASSIAVGRGDNYGYAF.